The 22 T cell receptor beta chains given below trace back to one sample, sequenced in a study of OX40 agonist ivuxolimab in advanced cancers. The protocol was immunoSEQ multiplex PCR, while the TCRdb copy is restricted to in-frame clones and leaves out a portion. The sample contains 11,000 to 15,000 clones, more than 75% of which appear only once. The starting material was CD4+ or CD8+ T cells sorted from blood, obtained in a trial of the OX40 agonist ivuxolimab. The receptors originated from an adult with an advanced solid tumor such as melanoma, head and neck, liver or kidney cancer.

The chain is built from TRBV7-9 and TRBJ1-6; TRBD1 might be the D (5 bases). CDR1 is SEHNR and CDR2 is FQNEAQ in the germline V gene (reference sequence). The CDR3 has 16 residues. V lost 4 bases, J lost 4 bases, and 14 bases lay in between. The CDR3 protein is CASSSARGLYNSPLHF. Written as DNA, the CDR3 is TGTGCCAGCAGCTCAGCGAGGGGACTGTATAATTCACCCCTCCACTTT.

The chain links TRBV5-1 to TRBJ2-3; 7 bases match TRBD2. Trimming removed 7 bases from V and 2 bases from J; junction bases left unmatched: 7. The CDR3 is made up of 14 amino acids. Germline CDR1 and CDR2: SGHRS and YFSETQ. The CDR3 reads CASGPGTITDTQYF. The DNA of the CDR3 is TGCGCCAGCGGACCCGGGACTATCACAGATACGCAGTATTTT.

J is TRBJ1-2 and V is TRBV11-2; TRBD1 aligns across 8 bases. Germline lookup yields CDR1 SGHAT and CDR2 FQNNGV. CDR3 length equals 17 residues. V dropped 0 bases and J dropped 4; count of bases not matched to a gene: 10. The CDR3 bases are TGTGCCAGCAGCTTAGAGGGAGGCGGACAGGGAGTCTATGGCTACACCTTC. Amino acids: CASSLEGGGQGVYGYTF.

The chain is built from TRBV7-2 and TRBJ2-3, with 8 bases fitting TRBD2. Germline CDR1 SGHTA, CDR2 FQGNSA. CDR3 length: 17 residues. Losses at the gene ends were 5 bases for V and 7 bases for J; bases not matched to a gene: 17. The CDR3 DNA reads as TGTGCCAGCAGCCCGCTCCCGGTAAGCGGGGGATTGCATACGCAGTATTTT. Amino acid sequence: CASSPLPVSGGLHTQYF.

This clone was picked up one time. The chain joins TRBV15 to TRBJ2-7; D possibly uses TRBD1 or TRBD2 (5 bases each). The ends were cut back, 0 bases at V and 7 bases at J, with 10 bases in the middle. Germline lookup yields CDR1 LNHNV and CDR2 YYDKDF (reference sequence). The length of the CDR3 is 13 residues. CDR3 amino acids: CATSRDVGGEQYF. The CDR3 coding sequence is TGTGCCACCAGCAGAGATGTTGGGGGAGAGCAGTACTTC. Filled out from reference TRBV15 and TRBJ2-7, the complete variable domain reads DAMVIQNPRYQVTQFGKPVTLSCSQTLNHNVMYWYQQKSSQAPKLLFHYYDKDFNNEADTPDNFQSRRPNTSFCFLDIRSPGLGDTAMYLCATSRDVGGEQYFGPGTRLTVT.

The chain couples TRBV7-2 to TRBJ2-3; 11 bases align to TRBD2. Per the germline V gene, CDR1 is SGHTA and CDR2 is FQGNSA. V shed 1 base, J shed 0 bases, and the junction held 6 bases outside the gene matches. The CDR3 loop spans 18 amino acids. The DNA for the CDR3 is TGTGCCAGCAGCTTAGATGCTAGCGGGGGGACTAGCACAGATACGCAGTATTTT. This encodes CASSLDASGGTSTDTQYF. The whole variable domain, remainder taken from reference TRBV7-2 and TRBJ2-3, is GAGVSQSPSNKVTEKGKDVELRCDPISGHTALYWYRQSLGQGLEFLIYFQGNSAPDKSGLPSDRFSAERTGGSVSTLTIQRTQQEDSAVYLCASSLDASGGTSTDTQYFGPGTRLTVL.

CDR3 sequence: CASRRTGASSEAFF. The DNA for the CDR3 is TGCGCCAGCAGACGGACAGGGGCGAGCTCTGAAGCTTTCTTT. This chain connects TRBV5-1 to TRBJ1-1; 9 bases are a match to TRBD1. V was pared by 5 bases and J by 6 bases, with 8 bases of the junction left unmatched. The CDR3 has 14 residues. Germline lookup yields CDR1 SGHRS and CDR2 YFSETQ.

The chain employs TRBV4-1 and TRBJ2-7; 10 bases are shared with TRBD1. The CDR3 has 15 residues. The ends lost 1 base at V and 0 bases at J; junction bases unmatched: 0. Germline lookup yields CDR1 MGHRA and CDR2 YSYEKL. In DNA, the CDR3 is TGCGCCAGCAGCCAAGGGGACAGGGGCTCCTACGAGCAGTACTTC. This codes for CASSQGDRGSYEQYF.

V is TRBV2 and J is TRBJ2-5; no firm D call. The CDR3 loop spans 12 amino acids. With 6 bases removed from V and 5 bases from J, the gap between germline ends came to 10 bases. Germline assignment: CDR1 SNHLY and CDR2 FYNNEI. The CDR3 protein is CASSQMMETQYF. DNA for the CDR3: TGTGCCAGCAGCCAGATGATGGAGACCCAGTACTTC.

The V call is TRBV19, the J call TRBJ2-2; possibly TRBD1 or TRBD2 for D (5 bases each). The CDR3 is made up of 16 amino acids. V gave up 8 bases and J gave up 4 bases, with 20 bases separating them. Germline V CDR1 and CDR2: LNHDA, SQIVND (reference sequence). CDR3 protein: CASHHSQGRSTGELFF. For the CDR3, the DNA is TGTGCCAGTCACCACAGTCAGGGACGAAGCACCGGGGAGCTGTTTTTT.

V usage is TRBV7-9 and J usage is TRBJ2-3, with D tentatively TRBD1 (6 bases). This CDR3 is 13 amino acids long. The germline V gene encodes CDR1 SEHNR and CDR2 FQNEAQ (reference sequence). Trimming left V 6 bases short and J 4 bases short, with 11 bases between. The CDR3 sequence: CASREQGPDTQYF. The CDR3 DNA reads TGTGCCAGCAGGGAGCAGGGGCCAGATACGCAGTATTTT.

This chain links TRBV5-6 with TRBJ2-7, with D perhaps matching TRBD1 or TRBD2 (7 bases each). Germline CDR1 SGHDT, CDR2 YYEEEE. CDR3 length: 16 amino acids. Trimming cost V 4 bases and J 0 bases, with 17 bases left between them. For the CDR3, the DNA is TGTGCCAGCAGCCGGGGAGGGGGCCTTAGCTCCTACGAGCAGTACTTC. This gives the protein CASSRGGGLSSYEQYF.

This chain connects TRBV7-8 to TRBJ1-5, with D possibly being TRBD1 (5 bases). The CDR3 has 15 residues. Per germline, CDR1 SGHVS and CDR2 FQNEAQ. V was clipped by 5 bases and J by 3 bases, with 14 bases between them. CDR3 protein: CASSRTGTDNQPQHF. The CDR3 DNA reads TGTGCCAGCAGCAGAACCGGGACCGACAATCAGCCCCAGCATTTT.

This clone came up once. The chain combines TRBV19 with TRBJ1-5, with D perhaps TRBD1 (6 bases). The CDR3 runs to 15 residues. V was shortened by 4 bases and J by 6 bases, with 16 bases between the two germline ends. Germline loops: CDR1 LNHDA, CDR2 SQIVND (reference sequence). The CDR3 DNA reads TGTGCCAGTAGTACCTCAGGGGTAAGTGGTCAGCCCCAGCATTTT. Residues: CASSTSGVSGQPQHF.

The V call is TRBV6-6, the J call TRBJ2-7; D is perhaps TRBD1 (5 bases). The V end lost 2 bases, the J end lost 3 bases, and 8 bases lay between the germline ends. Germline values: CDR1 MNHNY, CDR2 SVGAGI (reference sequence). The CDR3 loop spans 13 amino acids. The CDR3 DNA reads TGTGCCAGCAGTTACCCTGACAGCTACGAGCAGTACTTC. Translation gives CASSYPDSYEQYF.

The rearrangement uses TRBV7-9 and TRBJ2-5, with a weak D call TRBD1 (6 bases). From germline, CDR1 is SEHNR and CDR2 FQNEAQ (reference sequence). Trimming stripped 4 bases from V and 4 bases from J, with 16 bases between. The CDR3 covers 15 residues. In nucleotides, the CDR3 is TGTGCCAGCAGCTACCCATCACAGGGCCGAGAGACCCAGTACTTC. It codes for CASSYPSQGRETQYF.

The chain is built from TRBV2 and TRBJ2-7, with D tentatively TRBD2 (5 bases). This CDR3 has 16 amino acids. Germline V gene data show CDR1 as SNHLY and CDR2 as FYNNEI. Trimming cost V 7 bases and J 0 bases, with 19 bases left between them. The CDR3 nucleotides are TGTGCCAGCACCTCACCCGGGAACAAAAGCTCCTACGAGCAGTACTTC. Its protein is CASTSPGNKSSYEQYF. Variable domain in full (rest from reference TRBV2 and TRBJ2-7): EPEVTQTPSHQVTQMGQEVILRCVPISNHLYFYWYRQILGQKVEFLVSFYNNEISEKSEIFDDQFSVERPDGSNFTLKIRSTKLEDSAMYFCASTSPGNKSSYEQYFGPGTRLTVT.

The chain is built from TRBV10-2 and TRBJ2-2; a possible D gene is TRBD1 (6 bases). The CDR3 runs to 17 residues. Germline V gene data show CDR1 as WSHSY and CDR2 as SAAADI. Trimming left V 3 bases short and J 2 bases short, with 16 bases between. The CDR3 here is CASSDRRGRPNTGELFF. The CDR3 nucleotides read TGCGCCAGCAGTGACCGCAGGGGACGGCCCAACACCGGGGAGCTGTTTTTT.

This clone was counted a few times. V and J are TRBV11-2 and TRBJ1-6; unclear D gene. Germline V gene lookup returns CDR1 SGHAT and CDR2 FQNNGV. Trimming removed 8 bases from V and 5 bases from J, with 4 bases in between. The CDR3 covers 11 residues. The CDR3 DNA is TGTGCCAGCGGCAATAATTCACCCCTCCACTTT. It codes for CASGNNSPLHF.

The rearrangement uses TRBV19 and TRBJ1-2; 9 positions match TRBD1. In germline, CDR1 is LNHDA, CDR2 SQIVND (reference sequence). Unmatched junction bases numbered 4, after V lost 5 bases and J lost 3 bases. The CDR3 has 14 residues. The CDR3 reads CASSGGQGDYGYTF. CDR3 DNA: TGTGCCAGTAGTGGGGGACAGGGTGACTATGGCTACACCTTC.

The rearrangement joins TRBV11-1 to TRBJ1-1; 9 positions agree with TRBD1. The CDR3 consists of 15 residues. Unmatched junction bases numbered 4, after V lost 5 bases and J lost 0 bases. Germline V gives CDR1 SGHAT, CDR2 FQDESV (reference sequence). CDR3 nucleotide sequence: TGTGCCAGCAGCCCCGGACAGGGGCTGAACACTGAAGCTTTCTTT. Its translation is CASSPGQGLNTEAFF.

The genes are TRBV27 and TRBJ2-7; D remains unclear. Germline CDR1 is MNHEY and CDR2 is SMNVEV (reference sequence). This CDR3 has 13 amino acids. Trimming removed 4 bases from V and 5 bases from J, with 12 bases in between. This chain's CDR3 is CASSSSYRDEQYF. CDR3 in DNA: TGTGCCAGCAGTTCCTCTTATAGGGACGAGCAGTACTTC.